Below, one T cell receptor (beta chain) is given with its context. This table comes from immunoSEQ multiplex PCR, and its TCRdb copy is limited to in-frame clones, with some not included. The data contain about 6,900 clones, around 22% of them singletons. The study plated around 200,000 CFSE-labeled responders with around 200,000 irradiated, violet-dye-labeled stimulators. Looked up from germline, CDR1 is SGHVS and CDR2 is FNYEAQ. V dropped 6 bases and J dropped 7; count of bases not matched to a gene: 3. This CDR3 region has 13 residues. These data belong to a study of graft-versus-host responses after intestinal transplantation. At the level of the study: Each recipient received anti-thymocyte globulin induction, then tacrolimus and steroids for about 3 years. General study points: Recipient marrow showed GvH clones, some seen first in ileum or blood.

Here the sequenced sample was alloreactive CD8+ T cells from a mixed lymphocyte reaction culture, taken before transplantation. Specified subset: CFSE-low proliferating T cells sorted from roughly 6-day pre-transplant mixed lymphocyte reaction (GvH or HvG direction). The V and J genes are TRBV7-6 and TRBJ2-2, with TRBD1 identical over 9 bases. The clonotype comes from a human patient who was an organ donor for intestinal transplantation. The DNA of the CDR3 is TGTGCCAGCAGTCGACAGGGGGGCGGGGAGCTGTTTTTT. Residues: CASSRQGGGELFF.